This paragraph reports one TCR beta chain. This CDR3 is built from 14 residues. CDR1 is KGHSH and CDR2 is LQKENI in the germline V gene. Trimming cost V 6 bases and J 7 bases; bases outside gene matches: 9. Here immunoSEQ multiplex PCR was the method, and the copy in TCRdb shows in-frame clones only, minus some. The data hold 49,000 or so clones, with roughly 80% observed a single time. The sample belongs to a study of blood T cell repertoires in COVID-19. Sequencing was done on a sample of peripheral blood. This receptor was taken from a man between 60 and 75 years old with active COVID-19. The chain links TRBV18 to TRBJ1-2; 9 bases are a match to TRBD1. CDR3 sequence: CASSSGQGTGGYTF. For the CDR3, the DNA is TGTGCCAGCTCCTCCGGACAGGGGACCGGTGGCTACACCTTC.